This entry features one TCR beta chain sequence. The sample is drawn from a study of Ad26.COV2.S vaccination and SARS-CoV-2 variants. Study at large: Once, or twice with 56 days between doses, Ad26.COV2.S was given intramuscularly.

Assay: immunoSEQ multiplex PCR; the TCRdb copy retains only in-frame clones and omits some. The sample carries more than 250,000 clones, more than 70% recorded once. Trimming stripped 2 bases from V and 1 base from J, with 9 bases between. The CDR3 spans 14 residues. The germline V gene encodes CDR1 GTSNPN and CDR2 SVGIG (reference sequence). Treatment noted: 19 received Ad26.COV2.S at low or high dose, single or two shots; roughly 5 received placebo; per-sample allocation not given. Material that was analyzed had been drawn on day 63 after the first vaccine or placebo injection. Ad26.COV2.S expressed prefusion-stabilized spike from the original Wuhan strain.

The chain is built from TRBV30 and TRBJ1-5; D is unclear. This TCR came from a person aged 18-65 years who received the Ad26.COV2.S COVID-19 vaccine or a placebo. The sample in question was peripheral blood, obtained in a trial of Ad26.COV2.S vaccine versus placebo. The DNA for the CDR3 is TGTGCCTGGAGTTCCCTGGGGAGCAATCAGCCCCAGCATTTT. Its protein product is CAWSSLGSNQPQHF.